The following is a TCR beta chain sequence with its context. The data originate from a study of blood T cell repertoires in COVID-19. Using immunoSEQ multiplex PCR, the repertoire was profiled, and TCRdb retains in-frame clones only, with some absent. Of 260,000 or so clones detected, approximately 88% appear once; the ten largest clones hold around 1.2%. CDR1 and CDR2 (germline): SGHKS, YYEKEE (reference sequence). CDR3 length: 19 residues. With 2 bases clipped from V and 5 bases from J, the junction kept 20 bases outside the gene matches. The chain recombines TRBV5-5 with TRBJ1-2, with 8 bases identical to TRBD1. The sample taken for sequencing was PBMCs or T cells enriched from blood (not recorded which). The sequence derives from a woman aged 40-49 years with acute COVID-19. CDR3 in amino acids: CASSLTSGTGSSGGYGYTF. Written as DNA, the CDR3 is TGTGCCAGCAGCTTAACCTCCGGGACAGGTTCCTCAGGGGGTTATGGCTACACCTTC.